The sequence of this T cell receptor beta chain was determined in a study of cytotoxic CD8 clonotypes in ibrutinib-treated CLL. In the study overall: Patient counts were around 11 relapsed/refractory, roughly 15 treatment-naive and fewer than 18 IGHV unmutated. Once treatment had gone on for a median of around 13 months, range 6 to 36, response samples were drawn. Study-level points and caveats: Public clonotypes, found uncommonly, either contracted or stayed stable on treatment.

Remarks on this clone: Antigen unknown.

The ends were cut back, 1 base at V and 2 bases at J, with 20 bases in the middle. CDR1 is MGHDK and CDR2 is SYGVNS in the germline V gene. This CDR3 is built from 18 residues. Investigators sought sequencing depths of between 1 in 200,000 and 1 in 1 million T cells. Repertoires were generated with immunoSEQ multiplex PCR, while TCRdb's copy carries only in-frame clones and drops some. This sample yields 97,000 or so clones, of which around 73% are seen a single time; about 30% belongs to the top ten. The chain couples TRBV25-1 to TRBJ2-5, with D maybe TRBD1 (5 bases). The sequencing here drew on PBMCs, taken after 12 months of ibrutinib treatment. The clonotype comes from a human donor with chronic lymphocytic leukemia. CDR3 region: CASSELGPGPFVQETQYF. The CDR3, as DNA: TGTGCCAGCAGTGAATTGGGGCCAGGGCCGTTCGTTCAAGAGACCCAGTACTTC.